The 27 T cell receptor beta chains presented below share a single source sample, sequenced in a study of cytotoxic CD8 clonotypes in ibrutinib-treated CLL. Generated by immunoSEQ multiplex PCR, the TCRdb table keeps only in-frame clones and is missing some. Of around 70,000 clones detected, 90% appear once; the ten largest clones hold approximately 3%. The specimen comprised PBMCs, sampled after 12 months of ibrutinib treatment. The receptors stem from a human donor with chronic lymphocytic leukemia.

CDR3 loop: CASSISTSSYNEQFF. In nucleotides, the CDR3 is TGTGCCAGTAGTATATCCACGAGCTCCTACAATGAGCAGTTCTTC. The chain joins TRBV19 to TRBJ2-1; D uncertain. The CDR3 length is 15 residues. Trimming took 2 bases from V and 0 from J, leaving 8 bases between them. Germline values: CDR1 LNHDA, CDR2 SQIVND (reference sequence).

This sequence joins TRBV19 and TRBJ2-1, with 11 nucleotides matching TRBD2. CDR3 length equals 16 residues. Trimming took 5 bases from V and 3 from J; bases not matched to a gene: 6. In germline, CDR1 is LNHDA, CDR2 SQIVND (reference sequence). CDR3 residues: CASSARLAGSYNEQFF. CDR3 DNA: TGTGCCAGTAGTGCACGACTAGCGGGGAGCTACAATGAGCAGTTCTTC.

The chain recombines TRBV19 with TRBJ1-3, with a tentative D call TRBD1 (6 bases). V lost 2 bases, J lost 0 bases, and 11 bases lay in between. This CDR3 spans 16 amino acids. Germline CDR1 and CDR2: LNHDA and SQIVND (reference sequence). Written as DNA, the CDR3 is TGTGCCAGTAGTATAAAGGGGGGCCTCTCTGGAAACACCATATATTTT. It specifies CASSIKGGLSGNTIYF.

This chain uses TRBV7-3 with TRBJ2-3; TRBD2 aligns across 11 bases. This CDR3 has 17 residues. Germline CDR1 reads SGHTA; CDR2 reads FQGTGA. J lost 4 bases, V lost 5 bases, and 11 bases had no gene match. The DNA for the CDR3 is TGTGCCAGCAGCCTTTTCACTAGCGGGAGTTCTGCAGATACGCAGTATTTT. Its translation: CASSLFTSGSSADTQYF.

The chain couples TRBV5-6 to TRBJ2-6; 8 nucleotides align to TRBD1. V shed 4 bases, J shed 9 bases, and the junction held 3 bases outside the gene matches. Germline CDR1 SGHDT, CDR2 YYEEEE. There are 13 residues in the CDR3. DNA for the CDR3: TGTGCCAGCAGCCGGGACAGGTACAACGTCCTGACTTTC. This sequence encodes CASSRDRYNVLTF.

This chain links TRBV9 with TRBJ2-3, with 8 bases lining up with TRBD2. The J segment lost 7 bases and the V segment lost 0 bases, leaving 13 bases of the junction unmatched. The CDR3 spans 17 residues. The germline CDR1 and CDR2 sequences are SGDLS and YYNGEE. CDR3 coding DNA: TGTGCCAGCAGCGTAGTTCCAGCGGGAGCCTGGGGGTATACGCAGTATTTT. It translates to CASSVVPAGAWGYTQYF.

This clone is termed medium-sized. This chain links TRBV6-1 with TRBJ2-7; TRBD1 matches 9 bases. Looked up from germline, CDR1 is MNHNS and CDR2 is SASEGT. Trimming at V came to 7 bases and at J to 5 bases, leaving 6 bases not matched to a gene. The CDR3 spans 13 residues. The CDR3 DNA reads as TGTGCCAGCATCGGGACAGGGCTAAACGAGCAGTACTTC. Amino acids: CASIGTGLNEQYF.

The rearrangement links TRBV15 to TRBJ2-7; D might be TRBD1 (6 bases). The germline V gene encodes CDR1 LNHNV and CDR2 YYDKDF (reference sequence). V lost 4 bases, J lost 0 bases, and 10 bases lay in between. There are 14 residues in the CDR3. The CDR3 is CATSTEGVSYEQYF. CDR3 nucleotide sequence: TGTGCCACCAGCACAGAGGGGGTCTCCTACGAGCAGTACTTC.

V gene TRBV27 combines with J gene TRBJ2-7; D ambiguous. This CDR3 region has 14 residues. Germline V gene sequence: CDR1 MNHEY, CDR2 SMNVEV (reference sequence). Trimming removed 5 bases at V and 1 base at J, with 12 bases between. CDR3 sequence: CASSPRLWSYEQYF. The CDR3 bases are TGTGCCAGCAGTCCCCGTCTTTGGTCCTACGAGCAGTACTTC.

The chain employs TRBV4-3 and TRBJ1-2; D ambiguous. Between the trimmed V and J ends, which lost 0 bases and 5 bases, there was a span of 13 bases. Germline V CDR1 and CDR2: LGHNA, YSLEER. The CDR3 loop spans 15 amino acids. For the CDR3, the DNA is TGCGCCAGCAGCCAAGAGTACCCAGGAATTTATGGCTACACCTTC. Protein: CASSQEYPGIYGYTF.

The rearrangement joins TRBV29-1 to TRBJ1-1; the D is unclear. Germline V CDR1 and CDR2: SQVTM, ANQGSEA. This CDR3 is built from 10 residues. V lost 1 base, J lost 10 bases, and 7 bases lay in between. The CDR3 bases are TGCAGCGTTGAAGGTCTGGTAGCTTTCTTT. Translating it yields CSVEGLVAFF. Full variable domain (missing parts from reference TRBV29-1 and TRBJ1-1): SAVISQKPSRDICQRGTSLTIQCQVDSQVTMMFWYRQQPGQSLTLIATANQGSEATYESGFVIDKFPISRPNLTFSTLTVSNMSPEDSSIYLCSVEGLVAFFGQGTRLTVV.

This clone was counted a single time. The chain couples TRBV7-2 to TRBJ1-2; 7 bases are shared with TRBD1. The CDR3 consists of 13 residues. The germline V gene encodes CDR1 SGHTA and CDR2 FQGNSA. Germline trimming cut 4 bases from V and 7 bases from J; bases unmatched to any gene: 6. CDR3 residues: CASSSRTGAGYTF. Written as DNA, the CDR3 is TGTGCCAGCAGCTCGAGAACAGGGGCTGGCTACACCTTC.

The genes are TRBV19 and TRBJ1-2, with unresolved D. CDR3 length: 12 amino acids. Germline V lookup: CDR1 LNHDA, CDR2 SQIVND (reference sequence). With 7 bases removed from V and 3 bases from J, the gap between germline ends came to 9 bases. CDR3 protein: CASTAQYYGYTF. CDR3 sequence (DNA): TGTGCCAGTACCGCACAGTACTATGGCTACACCTTC.

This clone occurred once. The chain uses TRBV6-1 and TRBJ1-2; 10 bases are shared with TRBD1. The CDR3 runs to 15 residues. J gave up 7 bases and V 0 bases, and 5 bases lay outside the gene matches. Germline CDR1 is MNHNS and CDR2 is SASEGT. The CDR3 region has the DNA TGTGCCAGCAGTGAAGCGATGACAGGGGGCACTGGCTACACCTTC. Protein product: CASSEAMTGGTGYTF.

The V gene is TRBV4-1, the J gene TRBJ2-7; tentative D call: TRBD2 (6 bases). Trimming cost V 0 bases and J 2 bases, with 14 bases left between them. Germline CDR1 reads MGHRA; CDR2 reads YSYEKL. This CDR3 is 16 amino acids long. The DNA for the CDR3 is TGCGCCAGCAGCCAAGAGGCATCGGCGGGAACCTACGAGCAGTACTTC. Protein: CASSQEASAGTYEQYF.

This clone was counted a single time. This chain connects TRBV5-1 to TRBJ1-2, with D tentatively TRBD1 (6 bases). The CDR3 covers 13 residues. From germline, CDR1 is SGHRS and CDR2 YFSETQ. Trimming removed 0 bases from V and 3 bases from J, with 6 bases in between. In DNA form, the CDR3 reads TGCGCCAGCAGCTTGGAGGGGGACTATGGCTACACCTTC. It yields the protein CASSLEGDYGYTF.

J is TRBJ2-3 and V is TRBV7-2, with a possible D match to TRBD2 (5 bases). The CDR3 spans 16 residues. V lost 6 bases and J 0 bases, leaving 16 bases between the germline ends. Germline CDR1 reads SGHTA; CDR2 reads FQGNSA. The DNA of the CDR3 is TGTGCCAGCAGTCGAGTTTCGGGGTCTAGCACAGATACGCAGTATTTT. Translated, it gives CASSRVSGSSTDTQYF.

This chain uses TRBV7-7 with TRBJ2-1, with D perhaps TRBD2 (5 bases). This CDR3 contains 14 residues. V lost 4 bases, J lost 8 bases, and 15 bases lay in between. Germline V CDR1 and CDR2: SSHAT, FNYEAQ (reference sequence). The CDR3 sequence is CASSSWTQPDEQFF. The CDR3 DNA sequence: TGTGCCAGCAGCTCATGGACTCAACCCGATGAGCAGTTCTTC.

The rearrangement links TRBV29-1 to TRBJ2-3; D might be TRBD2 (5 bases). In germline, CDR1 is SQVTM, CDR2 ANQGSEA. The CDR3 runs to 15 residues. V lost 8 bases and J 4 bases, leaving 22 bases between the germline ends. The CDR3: CSSRRRTLNPDTQYF. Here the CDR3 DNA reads TGCAGCTCACGAAGGAGGACTCTCAACCCAGATACGCAGTATTTT.

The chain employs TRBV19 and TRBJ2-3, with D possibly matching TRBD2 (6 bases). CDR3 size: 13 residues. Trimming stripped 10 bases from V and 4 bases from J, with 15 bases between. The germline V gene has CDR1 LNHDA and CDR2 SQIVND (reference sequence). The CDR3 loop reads CAIKGRESDTQYF. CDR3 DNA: TGTGCCATCAAAGGGCGGGAATCAGATACGCAGTATTTT.

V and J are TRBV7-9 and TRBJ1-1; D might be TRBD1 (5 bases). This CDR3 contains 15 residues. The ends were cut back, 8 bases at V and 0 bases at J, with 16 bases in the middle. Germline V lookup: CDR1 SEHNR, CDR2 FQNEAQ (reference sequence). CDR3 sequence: CASRRGEGLNTEAFF. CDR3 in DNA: TGTGCCAGCCGCCGGGGGGAAGGGCTGAACACTGAAGCTTTCTTT.

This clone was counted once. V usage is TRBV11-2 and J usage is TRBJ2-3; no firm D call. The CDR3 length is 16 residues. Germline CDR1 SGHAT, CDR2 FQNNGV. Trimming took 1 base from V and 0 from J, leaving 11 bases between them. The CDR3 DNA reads TGTGCCAGCAGCTTAGGGGGTTATTTTAGCACAGATACGCAGTATTTT. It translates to CASSLGGYFSTDTQYF.

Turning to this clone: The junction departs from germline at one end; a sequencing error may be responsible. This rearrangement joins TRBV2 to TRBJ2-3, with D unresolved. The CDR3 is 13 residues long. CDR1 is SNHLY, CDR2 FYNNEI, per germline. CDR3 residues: CASKKADLDTQYF. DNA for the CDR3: TGTGCTAGCAAAAAGGCAGATCTGGATACGCAGTATTTT.

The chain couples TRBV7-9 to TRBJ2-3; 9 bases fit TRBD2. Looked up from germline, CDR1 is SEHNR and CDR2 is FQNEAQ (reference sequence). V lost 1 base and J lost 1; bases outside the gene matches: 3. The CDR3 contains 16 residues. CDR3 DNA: TGTGCCAGCAGCTTAGGTGCTAGCGGGGGCACAGATACGCAGTATTTT. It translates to CASSLGASGGTDTQYF. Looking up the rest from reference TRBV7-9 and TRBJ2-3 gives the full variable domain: DTGVSQNPRHKITKRGQNVTFRCDPISEHNRLYWYRQTLGQGPEFLTYFQNEAQLEKSRLLSDRFSAERPKGSFSTLEIQRTEQGDSAMYLCASSLGASGGTDTQYFGPGTRLTVL.

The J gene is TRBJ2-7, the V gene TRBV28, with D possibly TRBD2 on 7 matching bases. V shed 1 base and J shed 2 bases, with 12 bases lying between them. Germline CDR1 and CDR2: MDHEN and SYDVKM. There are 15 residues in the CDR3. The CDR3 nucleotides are TGTGCCAGCAGTTTATTAGGGGGGGCGGCCTACGAGCAGTACTTC. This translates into CASSLLGGAAYEQYF.

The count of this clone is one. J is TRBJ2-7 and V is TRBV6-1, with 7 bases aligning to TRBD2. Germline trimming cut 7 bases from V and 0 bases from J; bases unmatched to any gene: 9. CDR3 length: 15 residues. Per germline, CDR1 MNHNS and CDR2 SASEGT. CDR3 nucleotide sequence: TGTGCCAGCAAAGACGGCCCGGGGGGCTCCTACGAGCAGTACTTC. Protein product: CASKDGPGGSYEQYF.

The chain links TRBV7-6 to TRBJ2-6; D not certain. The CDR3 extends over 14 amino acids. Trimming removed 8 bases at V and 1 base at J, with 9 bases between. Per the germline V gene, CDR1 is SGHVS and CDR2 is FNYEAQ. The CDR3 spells CASLDRSGANVLTF. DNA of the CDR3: TGTGCCAGCCTCGATCGATCTGGGGCCAACGTCCTGACTTTC.